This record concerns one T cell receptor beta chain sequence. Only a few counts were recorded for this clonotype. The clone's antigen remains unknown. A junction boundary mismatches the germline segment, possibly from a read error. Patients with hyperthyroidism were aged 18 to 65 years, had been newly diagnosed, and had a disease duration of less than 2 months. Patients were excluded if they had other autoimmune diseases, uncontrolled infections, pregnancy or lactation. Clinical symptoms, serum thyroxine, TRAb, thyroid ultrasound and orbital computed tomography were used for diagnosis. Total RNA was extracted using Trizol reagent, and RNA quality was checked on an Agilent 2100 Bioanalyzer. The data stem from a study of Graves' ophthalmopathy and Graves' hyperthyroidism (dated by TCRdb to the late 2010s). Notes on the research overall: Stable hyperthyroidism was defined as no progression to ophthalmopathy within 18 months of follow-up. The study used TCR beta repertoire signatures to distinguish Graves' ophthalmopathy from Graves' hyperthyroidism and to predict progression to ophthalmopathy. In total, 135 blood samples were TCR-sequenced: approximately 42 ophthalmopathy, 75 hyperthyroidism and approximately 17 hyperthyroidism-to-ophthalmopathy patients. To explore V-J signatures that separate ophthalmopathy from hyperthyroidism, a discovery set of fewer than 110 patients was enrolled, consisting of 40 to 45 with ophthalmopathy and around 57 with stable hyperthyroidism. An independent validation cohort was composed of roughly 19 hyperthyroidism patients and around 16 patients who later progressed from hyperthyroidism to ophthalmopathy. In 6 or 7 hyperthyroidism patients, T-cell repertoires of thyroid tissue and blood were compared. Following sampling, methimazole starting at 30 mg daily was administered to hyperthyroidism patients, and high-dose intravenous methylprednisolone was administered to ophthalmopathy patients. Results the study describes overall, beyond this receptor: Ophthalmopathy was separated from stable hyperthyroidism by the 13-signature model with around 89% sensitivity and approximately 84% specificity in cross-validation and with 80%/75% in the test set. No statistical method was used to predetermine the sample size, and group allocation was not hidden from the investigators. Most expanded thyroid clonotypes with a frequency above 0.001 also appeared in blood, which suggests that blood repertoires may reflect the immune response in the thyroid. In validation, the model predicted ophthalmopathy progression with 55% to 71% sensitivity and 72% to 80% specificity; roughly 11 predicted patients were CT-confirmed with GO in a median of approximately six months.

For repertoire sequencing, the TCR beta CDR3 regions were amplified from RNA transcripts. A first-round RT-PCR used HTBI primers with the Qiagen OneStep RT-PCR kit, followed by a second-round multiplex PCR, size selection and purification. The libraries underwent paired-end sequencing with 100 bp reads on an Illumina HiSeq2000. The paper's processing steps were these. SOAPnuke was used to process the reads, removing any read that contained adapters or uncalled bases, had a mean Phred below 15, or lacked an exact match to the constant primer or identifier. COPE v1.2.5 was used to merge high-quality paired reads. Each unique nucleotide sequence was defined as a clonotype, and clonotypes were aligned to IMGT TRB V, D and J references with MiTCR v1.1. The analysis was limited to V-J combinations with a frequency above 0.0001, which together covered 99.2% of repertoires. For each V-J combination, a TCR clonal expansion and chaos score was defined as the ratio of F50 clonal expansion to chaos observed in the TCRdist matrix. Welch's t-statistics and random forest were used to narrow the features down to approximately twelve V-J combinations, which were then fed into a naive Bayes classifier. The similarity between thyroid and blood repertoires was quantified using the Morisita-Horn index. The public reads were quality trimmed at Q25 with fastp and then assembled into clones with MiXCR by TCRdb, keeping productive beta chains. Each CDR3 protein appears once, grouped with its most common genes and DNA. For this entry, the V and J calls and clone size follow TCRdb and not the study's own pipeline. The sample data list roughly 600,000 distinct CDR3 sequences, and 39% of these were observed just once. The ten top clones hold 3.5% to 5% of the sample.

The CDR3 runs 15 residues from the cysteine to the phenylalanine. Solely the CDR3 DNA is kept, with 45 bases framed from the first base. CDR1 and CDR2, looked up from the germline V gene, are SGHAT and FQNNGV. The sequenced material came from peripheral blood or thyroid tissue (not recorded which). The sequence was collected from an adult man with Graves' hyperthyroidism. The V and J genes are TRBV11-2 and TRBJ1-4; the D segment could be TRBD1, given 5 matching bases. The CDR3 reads CASSQIRGFNEKLFF. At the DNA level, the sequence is TGCGCCAGCAGCCAAATCCGGGGCTTTAATGAAAAACTGTTTTTT. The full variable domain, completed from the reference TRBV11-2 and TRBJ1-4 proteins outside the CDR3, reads EAGVAQSPRYKIIEKRQSVAFWCNPISGHATLYWYQQILGQGPKLLIQFQNNGVVDDSQLPKDRFSAERLKGVDSTLKIQPAKLEDSAVYLCASSQIRGFNEKLFFGSGTQLSVL.